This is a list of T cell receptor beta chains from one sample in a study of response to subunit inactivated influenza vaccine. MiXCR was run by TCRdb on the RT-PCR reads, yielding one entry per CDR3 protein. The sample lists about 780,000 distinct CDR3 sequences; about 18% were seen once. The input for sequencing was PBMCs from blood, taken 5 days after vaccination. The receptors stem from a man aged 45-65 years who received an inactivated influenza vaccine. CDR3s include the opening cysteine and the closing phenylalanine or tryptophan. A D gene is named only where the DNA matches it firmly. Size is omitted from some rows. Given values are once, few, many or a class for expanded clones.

CATLLAGAYEQYF | TGTGCCACCCTACTAGCGGGGGCATACGAGCAGTACTTC | NA | TRBV28 | 13 | TRBJ2-7 | TRBD2
CSAYNPSGGVGTDTQYF | TGCAGTGCTTACAATCCAAGTGGCGGGGTGGGCACAGATACGCAGTATTTT | NA | TRBV20-1 | 17 | TRBJ2-3 | NA
CASSRQLTLNTGELFF | TGTGCCAGCAGCCGCCAACTGACACTTAACACCGGGGAGCTGTTTTTT | NA | TRBV4-2 | 16 | TRBJ2-2 | NA
CASSLGALAQARNEQFF | TGCGCCAGCAGCTTGGGGGCACTAGCGCAAGCCCGCAATGAGCAGTTCTTC | NA | TRBV5-1 | 17 | TRBJ2-1 | TRBD2
CSASTAPFPTDTQYF | TGCAGTGCCTCGACAGCACCCTTTCCCACAGATACGCAGTATTTT | few | TRBV20-1 | 15 | TRBJ2-3 | NA
CASSATALNTEAFF | TGTGCCAGCAGCGCCACAGCCCTGAACACTGAAGCTTTCTTT | few | TRBV7-2 | 14 | TRBJ1-1 | NA
CASSQPARDHGVYTF | TGTGCCAGCAGCCAACCGGCGCGGGATCATGGGGTCTACACCTTC | NA | TRBV3-1 | 15 | TRBJ1-2 | NA
CASSLRLDNEQFF | TGTGCCAGCAGCCTAAGGCTAGACAATGAGCAGTTCTTC | NA | TRBV6-6 | 13 | TRBJ2-1 | NA
CATSDSRAQYFF | TGTGCCACCAGTGATTCGAGGGCCCAATATTTCTTC | few | TRBV24-1 | 12 | TRBJ2-1 | NA
CASSLVSGVDTEAFF | TGCGCCAGCAGCTTGGTTTCAGGGGTGGACACTGAAGCTTTCTTT | NA | TRBV5-1 | 15 | TRBJ1-1 | NA
CASSRASGSYEQYF | TGTGCCAGCAGCCGAGCGAGCGGCTCCTACGAGCAGTACTTC | few | TRBV7-2 | 14 | TRBJ2-7 | NA
CASSEDDRGREKLFF | TGTGCCAGCAGTGAAGACGACAGGGGACGTGAAAAACTGTTTTTT | few | TRBV25-1 | 15 | TRBJ1-4 | TRBD1
CSVVPFSNTGELFF | TGCAGCGTTGTTCCCTTCTCGAACACCGGGGAGCTGTTTTTT | many | TRBV29-1 | 14 | TRBJ2-2 | NA
CASSLEPNGAGVLGFQETQYF | TGTGCCAGCAGCTTAGAACCGAATGGGGCGGGAGTATTAGGGTTCCAAGAGACCCAGTACTTC | NA | TRBV11-2 | 21 | TRBJ2-5 | TRBD2
CASGRDLFFEQYF | TGTGCCAGCGGTAGGGACCTTTTTTTCGAGCAGTACTTC | NA | TRBV12-3/TRBV12-4 | 13 | TRBJ2-7 | NA
CASSSASRGTGNTIYF | TGTGCCAGCAGCTCTGCTAGCCGAGGAACTGGAAACACCATATATTTT | NA | TRBV7-6 | 16 | TRBJ1-3 | NA
CASSLVHGTGGEKNTEAFF | TGCGCCAGCAGCCTCGTTCACGGGACAGGAGGGGAAAAGAACACTGAAGCTTTCTTT | many | TRBV4-1 | 19 | TRBJ1-1 | TRBD1
CASSPGGPSDTQYF | TGCGCCAGCAGCCCCGGGGGCCCGTCAGATACGCAGTATTTT | NA | TRBV5-1 | 14 | TRBJ2-3 | NA
CSAREGAQGTEAFF | TGCAGTGCTAGAGAAGGGGCGCAGGGGACTGAAGCTTTCTTT | few | TRBV20-1 | 14 | TRBJ1-1 | NA
CASSRSNRDGELFF | TGTGCCAGCAGTAGGAGCAATAGGGACGGGGAGCTGTTTTTT | few | TRBV6-2/TRBV6-3 | 14 | TRBJ2-2 | NA
CASSLGQSNTDTQYF | TGTGCCAGCAGCTTGGGACAGAGCAACACAGATACGCAGTATTTT | NA | TRBV5-5 | 15 | TRBJ2-3 | NA
CASSQITGLSNYGYTF | TGCGCCAGCAGCCAGATTACAGGGCTTAGTAACTATGGCTACACCTTC | NA | TRBV4-3 | 16 | TRBJ1-2 | NA
CASSQDLRVSGANVLTF | TGCGCCAGCAGCCAAGATCTACGGGTGTCAGGGGCCAACGTCCTGACTTTC | many | TRBV4-3 | 17 | TRBJ2-6 | NA
CASSNLPGQGSETQYF | TGTGCCAGCAGTAATCTACCGGGACAGGGTTCGGAGACCCAGTACTTC | NA | TRBV6-1 | 16 | TRBJ2-5 | TRBD1
CASSSRQQSLEAFF | TGTGCCAGCAGCTCTAGACAGCAGAGCCTTGAAGCTTTCTTT | NA | TRBV11-2 | 14 | TRBJ1-1 | NA
CASSRPKTGATGELFF | TGTGCCAGCAGCCGACCCAAGACAGGAGCCACCGGGGAGCTGTTTTTT | NA | TRBV7-6 | 16 | TRBJ2-2 | NA
CASSLSGTANTGELFF | TGTGCCAGCAGTTTGTCCGGGACAGCGAACACCGGGGAGCTGTTTTTT | NA | TRBV12-3/TRBV12-4 | 16 | TRBJ2-2 | TRBD1
CASRFNDRENTEAFF | TGCGCCAGCCGATTCAACGACAGGGAGAACACTGAAGCTTTCTTT | many | TRBV5-1 | 15 | TRBJ1-1 | TRBD1
CASSFQGPNQPQHF | TGTGCCAGCAGTTTTCAGGGGCCCAATCAGCCCCAGCATTTT | many | TRBV12-3/TRBV12-4 | 14 | TRBJ1-5 | NA
CSAARYEQYF | TGCAGTGCTGCCCGATACGAGCAGTACTTC | NA | TRBV20-1 | 10 | TRBJ2-7 | NA
CASSDSRRLAGEPGGTGELFF | TGTGCCAGCAGTGACTCGAGGAGACTAGCGGGGGAACCCGGCGGCACCGGGGAGCTGTTTTTT | NA | TRBV6-4 | 21 | TRBJ2-2 | TRBD2
CASRGQGAHGYTF | TGTGCCAGCAGGGGACAGGGCGCCCATGGCTACACCTTC | few | TRBV12-3/TRBV12-4 | 13 | TRBJ1-2 | TRBD1
CASSQEVGTDTQYF | TGTGCCAGCAGCCAAGAAGTAGGCACAGATACGCAGTATTTT | many | TRBV4-2 | 14 | TRBJ2-3 | NA
CASSSSQHYGYTF | TGTGCCAGCAGCTCAAGCCAGCACTATGGCTACACCTTC | NA | TRBV11-2 | 13 | TRBJ1-2 | NA
CASSTGHGSIGELFF | TGTGCCAGCAGCACGGGACATGGGAGTATCGGGGAGCTGTTTTTT | many | TRBV5-5 | 15 | TRBJ2-2 | NA
CASSPPVGEQYF | TGTGCCAGCTCACCACCAGTGGGAGAGCAGTACTTC | few | TRBV18 | 12 | TRBJ2-7 | NA
CASSITYGGIGEQYF | TGTGCCAGCAGCATTACATACGGGGGGATCGGCGAGCAGTACTTC | few | TRBV9 | 15 | TRBJ2-7 | TRBD2
CASSIRTGNEKLFF | TGTGCCAGCTCAATCCGGACAGGGAATGAAAAACTGTTTTTT | NA | TRBV18 | 14 | TRBJ1-4 | TRBD1
CSVLTGGTLQETQYF | TGCAGCGTTTTGACCGGAGGAACTCTGCAAGAGACCCAGTACTTC | NA | TRBV29-1 | 15 | TRBJ2-5 | NA
CASSQEAGGFYEQYF | TGCGCCAGCAGCCAAGAAGCGGGTGGGTTCTACGAGCAGTACTTC | NA | TRBV4-3 | 15 | TRBJ2-7 | NA
CASSSRTSGRTHEQYF | TGTGCCAGCAGCTCCCGGACTAGCGGGAGAACCCACGAGCAGTACTTC | few | TRBV7-6 | 16 | TRBJ2-7 | TRBD2
CSSLRGQETQYF | TGCAGCTCGTTGCGGGGCCAAGAGACCCAGTACTTC | few | TRBV29-1 | 12 | TRBJ2-5 | NA
CASSQDNPTPYGYTF | TGCGCCAGCAGCCAAGATAACCCAACGCCCTATGGCTACACCTTC | few | TRBV4-1 | 15 | TRBJ1-2 | NA
CASSLMGNQETQYF | TGTGCCAGCAGCTTAATGGGCAACCAAGAGACCCAGTACTTC | NA | TRBV7-9 | 14 | TRBJ2-5 | NA
CSAGPGNADTQYF | TGCAGTGCCGGGCCGGGGAATGCAGATACGCAGTATTTT | NA | TRBV20-1 | 13 | TRBJ2-3 | NA
CASSLPEGKNIQYF | TGTGCCAGCAGCTTACCAGAGGGCAAAAACATTCAGTACTTC | NA | TRBV7-2 | 14 | TRBJ2-4 | NA
CASSQEGRSAYGYTF | TGCGCCAGCAGCCAAGAGGGCAGATCAGCCTATGGCTACACCTTC | NA | TRBV4-3 | 15 | TRBJ1-2 | NA
CASVGEGIDEQYF | TGCGCCAGCGTGGGGGAGGGGATCGACGAGCAGTACTTC | few | TRBV5-1 | 13 | TRBJ2-7 | TRBD2
CAISEKWVSREGTDTQYF | TGTGCCATCAGTGAGAAATGGGTCTCGCGGGAGGGCACAGATACGCAGTATTTT | NA | TRBV10-3 | 18 | TRBJ2-3 | TRBD2